Below are 13 T cell receptor beta chains sequenced from a single sample in a study of blood T cell repertoires in COVID-19 (dated by TCRdb to between 2020 and 2021). Library generation was performed with the immunoSEQ multiplex PCR assay. TCRdb's version of the immuneACCESS table is confined to in-frame rearrangements and falls short of the full clone set. An unresolved V gene accounts for under half of the shortfall where checked; the remainder is of unknown origin. The sample records about 260,000 clones, around 90% of which are singletons. Of the sample, about 0.64% is held by the ten largest clones. Sequencing used peripheral blood. The receptor source for this set is a human donor in a cohort sampled during active COVID-19.

The rearrangement links TRBV5-1 to TRBJ2-7, with D possibly being TRBD1 (5 bases). V lost 4 bases and J lost 0, with 11 bases in between. The CDR3 is made up of 14 amino acids. From germline, CDR1 is SGHRS and CDR2 YFSETQ. CDR3 in DNA: TGCGCCAGCAGCAGTACAGGTTACTCCTACGAGCAGTACTTC. Amino acid sequence: CASSSTGYSYEQYF. Together with reference TRBV5-1 and TRBJ2-7, the CDR3 gives the full variable domain: KAGVTQTPRYLIKTRGQQVTLSCSPISGHRSVSWYQQTPGQGLQFLFEYFSETQRNKGNFPGRFSGRQFSNSRSEMNVSTLELGDSALYLCASSSTGYSYEQYFGPGTRLTVT.

The chain couples TRBV19 to TRBJ1-6; 10 nucleotides match TRBD1. J lost 10 bases, V lost 3 bases, and 3 bases had no gene match. The germline CDR1 and CDR2 sequences are LNHDA and SQIVND (reference sequence). The CDR3 runs to 14 residues. The DNA of the CDR3 is TGTGCCAGTAGTATCGCGGACAGGGGGTCACCCCTCCACTTT. It translates to CASSIADRGSPLHF.

This clone was seen a single time. V gene TRBV5-1 combines with J gene TRBJ1-1, with D tentatively TRBD1 (6 bases). Trimming took off 0 bases at V and 8 bases at J, with 14 bases between the two ends. Germline CDR1 SGHRS, CDR2 YFSETQ. The CDR3 is 14 residues long. For the CDR3, the DNA is TGCGCCAGCAGCTTGGGGGGATCGGACAGAGAAGCTTTCTTT. Protein sequence: CASSLGGSDREAFF.

The CDR3 region has the DNA TGTGCCAGCAGCGGGGGCAGCTGGGGGAACACTGAAGCTTTCTTT. It codes for CASSGGSWGNTEAFF. The rearrangement uses TRBV14 and TRBJ1-1; D may be TRBD1 (6 bases). This CDR3 comprises 15 residues. Trimming took 5 bases from V and 1 from J, leaving 14 bases between them. The germline V gene encodes CDR1 SGHDN and CDR2 FVKESK. Drawing the rest from reference TRBV14 and TRBJ1-1, the complete variable domain is EAGVTQFPSHSVIEKGQTVTLRCDPISGHDNLYWYRRVMGKEIKFLLHFVKESKQDESGMPNNRFLAERTGGTYSTLKVQPAELEDSGVYFCASSGGSWGNTEAFFGQGTRLTVV.

This chain joins TRBV5-4 and TRBJ2-1; D remains unclear. The germline V gene has CDR1 SGHNT and CDR2 YYREEE (reference sequence). V gave up 6 bases and J gave up 6 bases, with 10 bases separating them. The CDR3 covers 12 residues. CDR3 residues: CASTTVANEQFF. The CDR3 bases are TGTGCCAGCACAACAGTGGCCAATGAGCAGTTCTTC.

The chain has TRBV5-4 and TRBJ1-3, with a weak D call TRBD1 (6 bases). Germline V gene data show CDR1 as SGHNT and CDR2 as YYREEE (reference sequence). V was shortened by 2 bases and J by 0 bases, with 12 bases between the two germline ends. This CDR3 has 16 residues. Written as DNA, the CDR3 is TGTGCCAGCAGCTTCGAGGGGACACGCTCTGGAAACACCATATATTTT. This translates into CASSFEGTRSGNTIYF.

The chain employs TRBV6-5 and TRBJ1-2; 7 bases agree with TRBD1. V lost 7 bases to trimming and J lost 1 base; unmatched junction nucleotides: 6. CDR1 is MNHEY and CDR2 is SVGAGI in the germline V gene. The CDR3 contains 14 residues. This CDR3 is CASNPGTDNYGYTF. As DNA, the CDR3 is TGTGCCAGCAATCCCGGGACAGATAACTATGGCTACACCTTC.

The sample holds many counts of this clone. The V and J genes are TRBV7-9 and TRBJ1-4; TRBD1 might be the D (6 bases). V was trimmed by 4 bases and J by 5 bases, leaving 14 bases between them. From germline, CDR1 is SEHNR and CDR2 FQNEAQ (reference sequence). The CDR3 runs 15 residues. The CDR3 protein is CASSYLTGGNEKLFF. In DNA form, the CDR3 reads TGTGCCAGCAGCTACCTCACGGGGGGCAATGAAAAACTGTTTTTT.

This clone came up once. This chain uses TRBV18 with TRBJ2-7, with TRBD1 as a possible D gene (5 bases). V lost 1 base and J 4 bases, leaving 11 bases between the germline ends. This CDR3 has 14 residues. The germline gives CDR1 KGHSH, CDR2 LQKENI. This chain's CDR3 is CASSPRGTDYEQYF. DNA of the CDR3: TGTGCCAGCTCACCACGGGGCACAGATTACGAGCAGTACTTC.

The V call is TRBV19, the J call TRBJ1-3; D is unresolved. This CDR3 has 16 residues. V lost 3 bases and J lost 3, with 15 bases in between. Germline loops: CDR1 LNHDA, CDR2 SQIVND (reference sequence). The chain's CDR3 is CASSIGHTGGGNTIYF. CDR3 DNA: TGTGCCAGTAGTATCGGTCACACCGGAGGTGGAAACACCATATATTTT.

The V gene is TRBV5-1, the J gene TRBJ2-7; TRBD2 aligns across 8 bases. The CDR3 length is 15 residues. The trim removed 1 base at V and 2 bases at J, leaving 5 bases unmatched. The germline V gene encodes CDR1 SGHRS and CDR2 YFSETQ. CDR3 sequence: CASSLSGRATYEQYF. CDR3 DNA sequence: TGCGCCAGCAGCTTGTCCGGGAGGGCAACCTACGAGCAGTACTTC.

V gene TRBV3-1 (or the pseudogene TRBV3-2) combines with J gene TRBJ2-7; 7 bases line up with TRBD2. The length of the CDR3 is 15 residues. Germline CDR1 and CDR2: LGHDT and YNNKEL (reference sequence). J was trimmed by 2 bases and V by 1 base; bases with no gene match: 5. The CDR3 region is CASSQVTSVTYEQYF. CDR3 DNA: TGTGCCAGCAGCCAAGTTACTAGCGTTACCTACGAGCAGTACTTC.

The chain uses TRBV7-3 and TRBJ2-1; 10 bases fit TRBD2. V was pared by 5 bases and J by 8 bases, with 9 bases of the junction left unmatched. The germline CDR1 and CDR2 sequences are SGHTA and FQGTGA. This CDR3 is built from 15 residues. The CDR3 protein is CASSARTSGSHEQFF. The CDR3 nucleotides read TGTGCCAGCAGCGCTCGGACTAGCGGTTCCCATGAGCAGTTCTTC. Full variable domain (outside the CDR3, taken from reference TRBV7-3 and TRBJ2-1): GAGVSQTPSNKVTEKGKYVELRCDPISGHTALYWYRQSLGQGPEFLIYFQGTGAADDSGLPNDRFFAVRPEGSVSTLKIQRTERGDSAVYLCASSARTSGSHEQFFGPGTRLTVL.